A single sample is the source of the 9 T cell receptor beta chains below, sequenced in a study of blood T cell repertoires in COVID-19. Only in-frame clones appear in the TCRdb table, and some are missing; sequencing was by immunoSEQ multiplex PCR. The profile shows fewer than 400,000 clones, just under 90% of them singletons. The sequenced sample was peripheral blood. The receptors were gathered from a woman in her 30s with COVID-19, enrolled during active disease.

The V call is TRBV19, the J call TRBJ2-1, with TRBD2 matching 10 bases. Germline V gene data show CDR1 as LNHDA and CDR2 as SQIVND (reference sequence). The CDR3 covers 14 residues. J lost 4 bases, V lost 7 bases, and 4 bases had no gene match. This CDR3 reads CASTIAGGYNEQFF. The CDR3 nucleotides are TGTGCCAGTACAATAGCGGGGGGATACAATGAGCAGTTCTTC.

This chain joins TRBV14 and TRBJ2-5; 9 nucleotides line up with TRBD1. The germline V gene has CDR1 SGHDN and CDR2 FVKESK. V trimming: 3 bases; J trimming: 0 bases; junction bases outside the gene matches: 11. The CDR3 sequence is 18 residues long. Written as DNA, the CDR3 is TGTGCCAGCAGCCATCGGACAGGGGCGCAGCTTCACCAAGAGACCCAGTACTTC. Translation gives CASSHRTGAQLHQETQYF.

This rearrangement joins TRBV3-1 (or the pseudogene TRBV3-2) to TRBJ1-1; possibly TRBD1 for D (5 bases). Trimming took 0 bases from V and 3 from J, leaving 8 bases between them. Germline CDR1 is LGHDT and CDR2 is YNNKEL (reference sequence). The CDR3 loop spans 14 amino acids. CDR3 DNA sequence: TGTGCCAGCAGCCAAGATGTAGGGGACACTGAAGCTTTCTTT. It translates to CASSQDVGDTEAFF.

CDR3 bases: TGCGCCAGCAGCCAAACTGGGGCTAGGGAGACCCAGTACTTC. Translated, it gives CASSQTGARETQYF. The V gene is TRBV4-1, the J gene TRBJ2-5; D is perhaps TRBD1 (5 bases). Germline CDR1 and CDR2: MGHRA and YSYEKL. The CDR3 consists of 14 residues. The germline V and J ends were trimmed by 2 bases and 5 bases, with 12 bases remaining between them.

CDR3 residues: CASSLGQGRTFF. CDR3 bases: TGTGCCAGCAGTCTCGGTCAGGGGCGGACTTTCTTT. The J gene is TRBJ1-1, the V gene TRBV28, with D perhaps matching TRBD1 (6 bases). The CDR3 length is 12 residues. Germline values: CDR1 MDHEN, CDR2 SYDVKM. Between the trimmed V and J ends, which lost 5 bases and 12 bases, there was a span of 16 bases.

The chain uses TRBV5-5 and TRBJ2-7, with 10 bases that match TRBD1. Germline values: CDR1 SGHKS, CDR2 YYEKEE (reference sequence). With V trimmed by 1 base and J by 4 bases, 2 bases remained unmatched. This CDR3 spans 14 amino acids. CDR3 in amino acids: CASSLWGQGYEQYV. CDR3 in DNA: TGTGCCAGCAGCTTGTGGGGACAGGGGTACGAGCAGTACGTC.

This chain joins TRBV5-3 and TRBJ1-6, with D possibly being TRBD1 (5 bases). Being an ORF, TRBV5-3 has a function that is uncertain. V gave up 1 base and J gave up 9 bases, with 17 bases separating them. The CDR3 totals 16 residues. The CDR3 nucleotides are TGTGCCAGAAGCTTGCGTCCCTCGACAGTTGGTTCACCCCTCCACTTT. It encodes CARSLRPSTVGSPLHF.

V gene TRBV6-1 combines with J gene TRBJ1-5; no firm D call. This CDR3 spans 12 amino acids. The germline gives CDR1 MNHNS, CDR2 SASEGT. Between the trimmed V and J ends, which lost 3 bases and 6 bases, there was a span of 6 bases. The DNA of the CDR3 is TGTGCCAGCAGTGAGACTCTTCAGCCCCAGCATTTT. Protein: CASSETLQPQHF.

J is TRBJ1-1 and V is TRBV2; maybe TRBD1 (6 bases). The CDR3 contains 14 residues. From germline, CDR1 is SNHLY and CDR2 FYNNEI. Trimming left V 3 bases short and J 5 bases short, with 13 bases between. The CDR3 here is CASSDRERGTEAFF. The CDR3 nucleotides are TGTGCCAGCAGTGACAGGGAGAGGGGGACTGAAGCTTTCTTT. Combining the CDR3 with reference TRBV2 and TRBJ1-1 gives the whole variable domain EPEVTQTPSHQVTQMGQEVILRCVPISNHLYFYWYRQILGQKVEFLVSFYNNEISEKSEIFDDQFSVERPDGSNFTLKIRSTKLEDSAMYFCASSDRERGTEAFFGQGTRLTVV.